One and the same sample provided the 11 T cell receptor beta chains below, sequenced in a study of blood T cells in healthy people across ages. Through a sample-barcoded 5' primer and a J-beta primer mix, a second PCR was run for roughly 6 to 11 cycles. TCRdb analysed the 5' RACE reads with MiXCR anew, one entry per CDR3 protein. The top ten hold about a quarter of the sample, which has 650,000 to 900,000 distinct CDR3 sequences, less than 80% seen once. The material sequenced was blood. The receptor set was obtained from a man between 25 and 39 years old in good health.

This sequence joins TRBV15 and TRBJ2-3, with a possible D match to TRBD2 (5 bases). Germline V CDR1 and CDR2: LNHNV, YYDKDF (reference sequence). Trimming removed 5 bases from V and 6 bases from J, with 12 bases in between. The CDR3 covers 13 residues. CDR3 residues: CATSPRTRDTQYF. CDR3 coding DNA: TGTGCCACCAGCCCACGGACTCGGGATACGCAGTATTTT.

This clonotype was counted between two and nine times. One end of the junction is discordant with germline, which a read error may explain. This chain uses TRBV5-1 with TRBJ2-7; D is undetermined. The CDR3 is 11 residues long. Germline lookup yields CDR1 SGHRS and CDR2 YFSETQ. This CDR3 reads CASSLAEEQYF. In nucleotides, the CDR3 is TGTGCCAGCAGCCTGGCGGAGGAGCAGTACTTC.

The chain uses TRBV7-7 and TRBJ1-5; D not resolved. This CDR3 is built from 15 residues. Germline loops: CDR1 SSHAT, CDR2 FNYEAQ (reference sequence). With 1 base removed from V and 0 bases from J, the gap between germline ends came to 7 bases. CDR3: CASSLGNYSNQPQHF. The DNA for the CDR3 is TGTGCCAGCAGCTTAGGGAACTATAGCAATCAGCCCCAGCATTTT.

The genes are TRBV12-3 or TRBV12-4 and TRBJ2-3; unclear D gene. The CDR3 is made up of 15 amino acids. V lost 2 bases to trimming and J lost 5 bases, with 14 bases between them. The CDR3 loop reads CASSLRSGMVDTQYF. DNA for the CDR3: TGTGCCAGCAGTTTAAGGTCAGGTATGGTAGATACGCAGTATTTT.

There are a few counts of this clonotype. The chain employs TRBV4-3 and TRBJ2-5; D uncertain. Germline V gene lookup returns CDR1 LGHNA and CDR2 YSLEER. V dropped 2 bases and J dropped 8 bases, with 21 bases sitting between them. The CDR3 length is 16 residues. Here the CDR3 reads CASSQLMSGRESTQYF. The CDR3 DNA is TGCGCCAGCAGCCAACTGATGTCGGGCCGAGAATCAACCCAGTACTTC.

V usage is TRBV29-1 and J usage is TRBJ1-1; D not certain. Germline CDR1 and CDR2: SQVTM and ANQGSEA. This CDR3 is built from 11 residues. The germline V and J ends were trimmed by 6 bases and 0 bases, with 5 bases remaining between them. The CDR3 here is CSVALNTEAFF. CDR3 sequence (DNA): TGCAGCGTCGCCCTGAACACTGAAGCTTTCTTT.

The chain uses TRBV9 and TRBJ2-1, with 11 bases matching TRBD2. V trimming: 0 bases; J trimming: 8 bases; junction bases outside the gene matches: 4. CDR1 is SGDLS and CDR2 is YYNGEE in the germline V gene. The CDR3 loop spans 15 amino acids. The CDR3 region has the DNA TGTGCCAGCAGCGTAGGTAGCGGGGGGGCAGATGAGCAGTTCTTC. Its translation is CASSVGSGGADEQFF.

The rearrangement uses TRBV30 and TRBJ2-1, with a weak D call TRBD2 (6 bases). Germline V gene data show CDR1 as GTSNPN and CDR2 as SVGIG (reference sequence). The CDR3 length is 14 residues. Deletions cut 4 bases from V and 0 bases from J, with 10 bases between. The CDR3 loop is CAWTDGSSYNEQFF. In DNA form, the CDR3 reads TGTGCCTGGACGGACGGGAGCTCCTACAATGAGCAGTTCTTC.

V usage is TRBV13 and J usage is TRBJ2-5; D is perhaps TRBD2 (7 bases). V was clipped by 5 bases and J by 6 bases, with 22 bases between them. This CDR3 has 16 amino acids. Germline V gene sequence: CDR1 PRHDT, CDR2 FYEKMQ (reference sequence). The CDR3 nucleotides read TGTGCCAGCAGCCCCCCAAGGGGGGGGGGAGTGAAGACCCAGTACTTC. It yields the protein CASSPPRGGGVKTQYF.

The chain couples TRBV30 to TRBJ2-1; possibly TRBD2 for D (5 bases). CDR3 length: 12 amino acids. The germline gives CDR1 GTSNPN, CDR2 SVGIG (reference sequence). V was shortened by 3 bases and J by 4 bases, with 7 bases between the two germline ends. The CDR3 DNA follows: TGTGCCTGGAGAAGCGGATACAATGAGCAGTTCTTC. It translates to CAWRSGYNEQFF.

The table lists this clonotype with a few counts. This CDR3 is CASGPPKTPYNEQFF. CDR3 in DNA: TGTGCCAGCGGGCCCCCGAAGACACCCTACAATGAGCAGTTCTTC. The J gene is TRBJ2-1, the V gene TRBV9; D ambiguous. The CDR3 spans 15 residues. Germline assignment: CDR1 SGDLS and CDR2 YYNGEE. V gave up 7 bases and J gave up 2 bases, with 16 bases separating them.